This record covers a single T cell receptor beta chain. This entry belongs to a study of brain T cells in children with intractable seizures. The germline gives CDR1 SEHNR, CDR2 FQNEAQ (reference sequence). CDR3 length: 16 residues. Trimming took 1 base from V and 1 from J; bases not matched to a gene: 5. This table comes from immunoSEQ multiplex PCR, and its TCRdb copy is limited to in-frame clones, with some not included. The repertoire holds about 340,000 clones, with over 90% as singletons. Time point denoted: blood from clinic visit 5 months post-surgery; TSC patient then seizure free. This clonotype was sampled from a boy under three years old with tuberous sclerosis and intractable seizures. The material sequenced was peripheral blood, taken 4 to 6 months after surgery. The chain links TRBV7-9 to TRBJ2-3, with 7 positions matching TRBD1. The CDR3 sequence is CASSLDRQGGTDTQYF. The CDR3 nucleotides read TGTGCCAGCAGCTTAGATAGACAGGGTGGCACAGATACGCAGTATTTT.